This TCR beta chain emerged from a study of blood T cell repertoires in COVID-19. About the research overall: Nucleic acid was either cDNA or gDNA, and it came from T cells, B-cell-depleted T cells, or PBMCs.

Using immunoSEQ multiplex PCR, the repertoire was profiled, and TCRdb retains in-frame clones only, with some absent. The sample comprises about 250,000 clones, more than 85% of which are singletons, and over 7.5% rests with the top ten. The V end was cut by 1 base, the J end by 3 bases, with 7 bases between. CDR3 length: 13 amino acids. This sequence joins TRBV12-3 or TRBV12-4 and TRBJ2-7; D not certain. The source material was PBMCs or T cells enriched from blood (not recorded which). The TCR originated in a man between 40 and 49 years old who had recovered from COVID-19. The CDR3 nucleotides read TGTGCCAGCAGTTTAGGCCAGTACTACGAGCAGTACTTC. Amino acid sequence: CASSLGQYYEQYF.